This TCR beta chain was captured in a study of blood T cell repertoires in COVID-19. Whole-study context: The samples span acute and convalescent COVID-19 from the United States, Italy and Spain. Sources were T cells, B-cell-depleted T cells, or PBMCs; the material itself was cDNA or gDNA.

Clones were sequenced by immunoSEQ multiplex PCR, and TCRdb holds only the in-frame ones, with some missing. The sample consists of 190,000 or so clones, approximately 87% of them appearing once. Germline CDR1 reads LNHDA; CDR2 reads SQIVND (reference sequence). V was clipped by 4 bases and J by 0 bases; unmatched bases: 6. This CDR3 region has 16 residues. The V call is TRBV19, the J call TRBJ1-5; TRBD1 aligns across 7 bases. The clonotype was recovered from a woman in her 70s with acute or convalescent COVID-19. Sequenced sample: peripheral blood. In DNA form, the CDR3 reads TGTGCCAGTAGTACGTTGGGACAGCCTAGCAATCAGCCCCAGCATTTT. Protein: CASSTLGQPSNQPQHF.